A single sample is the source of the 11 T cell receptor beta chains below, sequenced in a study of CD8+ T cells in alopecia areata. Treatment described: oral pan-JAK inhibitor, 5-10 mg twice daily. Reverse transcribed after extraction, RNA yielded cDNA as the sequencing template. Only in-frame clones appear in the TCRdb table, and some are missing; sequencing was by immunoSEQ multiplex PCR. The sample yields about 200,000 clones, 60% seen once. Source: CD4+ T cells sorted from blood, taken at week 24, from a patient treated with tofacitinib. All receptors come from a human donor with alopecia areata.

CDR3 protein: CASGETGLSNQPQHF. CDR3 bases: TGTGCCAGCGGAGAAACAGGGTTGAGCAATCAGCCCCAGCATTTT. The rearrangement links TRBV2 to TRBJ1-5; maybe TRBD1 (6 bases). With 8 bases removed from V and 1 base from J, the gap between germline ends came to 15 bases. This CDR3 region has 15 residues. CDR1 and CDR2 from the germline V gene are SNHLY and FYNNEI.

This clone was detected a few times. This rearrangement joins TRBV2 to TRBJ2-3, with D hard to call. This CDR3 has 13 amino acids. Germline lookup yields CDR1 SNHLY and CDR2 FYNNEI. Trimming cost V 10 bases and J 2 bases, with 13 bases left between them. CDR3 protein: CATGRTYTDTQYF. In DNA form, the CDR3 reads TGTGCCACTGGAAGGACCTACACAGATACGCAGTATTTT.

The genes are TRBV29-1 and TRBJ2-7, with 9 nucleotides matching TRBD1. Germline CDR1 reads SQVTM; CDR2 reads ANQGSEA. V shed 5 bases and J 1 base; nucleotides not matched to a gene: 6. The CDR3 runs 14 residues. The CDR3 reads CSVLTGTGSYEQYF. The CDR3 nucleotides are TGCAGCGTTCTAACCGGGACAGGGTCCTACGAGCAGTACTTC.

The chain is built from TRBV5-6 and TRBJ2-4; TRBD1 agrees at 7 bases. The ends lost 3 bases at V and 3 bases at J; junction bases unmatched: 3. The CDR3 is made up of 14 amino acids. Per germline, CDR1 SGHDT and CDR2 YYEEEE. In nucleotides, the CDR3 is TGTGCCAGCAGCTCGACAGGGAACAAAAACATTCAGTACTTC. Protein product: CASSSTGNKNIQYF.

The chain employs TRBV11-2 and TRBJ2-2; no reliable D call. The CDR3 is made up of 11 amino acids. Germline lookup yields CDR1 SGHAT and CDR2 FQNNGV. With 2 bases removed from V and 5 bases from J, the gap between germline ends came to 0 bases. The CDR3: CASSLTGELFF. CDR3 bases: TGTGCCAGCAGCTTAACCGGGGAGCTGTTTTTT.

The V gene is TRBV29-1, the J gene TRBJ2-1; TRBD2 aligns across 8 bases. The CDR3 sequence is 15 residues long. J lost 9 bases, V lost 8 bases, and 18 bases had no gene match. From germline, CDR1 is SQVTM and CDR2 ANQGSEA. The CDR3 bases are TGCAGCTCGGGAGGGCCTAGCGGGTTTCTCGCTGAGCAGTTCTTC. Encoded protein: CSSGGPSGFLAEQFF.

As for this clone: One junction end does not reproduce the germline sequence, and a read error may be involved. V gene TRBV7-6 combines with J gene TRBJ2-5, with 8 positions matching TRBD1. CDR1 SGHVS and CDR2 FNYEAQ come from the germline V gene. The CDR3 consists of 15 residues. CDR3 in amino acids: CASTLDRGDQETQYF. The CDR3 DNA reads as TGTGCCAGCACCTTAGACAGGGGTGACCAAGAGACCCAGTACTTC.

Only one count was recorded for this clone. This chain uses TRBV30 with TRBJ1-1, with D uncertain. This CDR3 is 13 amino acids long. V dropped 2 bases and J dropped 1 base, with 8 bases sitting between them. The germline V gene encodes CDR1 GTSNPN and CDR2 SVGIG (reference sequence). CDR3 coding DNA: TGTGCCTGGAGTAAAAGGCGGAACACTGAAGCTTTCTTT. It translates to CAWSKRRNTEAFF.

The chain joins TRBV9 to TRBJ1-4; no firm D call. Germline V gene data show CDR1 as SGDLS and CDR2 as YYNGEE. The CDR3 runs 14 residues. Trimming cost V 0 bases and J 5 bases, with 8 bases left between them. The CDR3 DNA reads TGTGCCAGCAGCGTAGGGAGAGGGAATGAAAAACTGTTTTTT. Translated: CASSVGRGNEKLFF.

This chain joins TRBV29-1 and TRBJ1-2; 9 positions agree with TRBD1. This CDR3 is 14 amino acids long. The trim removed 7 bases at V and 4 bases at J, leaving 10 bases unmatched. CDR1 and CDR2 from the germline V gene are SQVTM and ANQGSEA. CDR3 bases: TGCAGCGCCCCGGGACAGGGACTAGGCTATGGCTACACCTTC. This codes for CSAPGQGLGYGYTF.

The chain recombines TRBV30 with TRBJ1-1; D is ambiguous. Trimming cost V 4 bases and J 3 bases, with 9 bases left between them. The germline gives CDR1 GTSNPN, CDR2 SVGIG (reference sequence). This CDR3 spans 12 amino acids. In nucleotides, the CDR3 is TGTGCCTGGACCCAGAGGGACACTGAAGCTTTCTTT. This codes for CAWTQRDTEAFF.